The 4 T cell receptor beta chains listed next were all sequenced from one sample in a study of blood T cell repertoires in COVID-19. Assay: immunoSEQ multiplex PCR; the TCRdb copy retains only in-frame clones and omits some. The table records fewer than 120,000 clones, roughly 82% of them present only once. The sequencing input was peripheral blood. Receptors were obtained from a woman aged 60-75 years with acute or convalescent COVID-19.

This clone was observed many times. The sample holds other DNA sequences that translate to the same CDR3. The chain combines TRBV7-2 with TRBJ1-1; 7 bases are shared with TRBD1. The CDR3 contains 13 residues. V shed 2 bases and J 4 bases; nucleotides not matched to a gene: 1. Germline V CDR1 and CDR2: SGHTA, FQGNSA. The CDR3 DNA is TGTGCCAGCAGCTTAAGACAGGGCACTGAAGCTTTCTTT. Translation gives CASSLRQGTEAFF.

The J gene is TRBJ1-5, the V gene TRBV6-4, with D unclear. V was trimmed by 4 bases and J by 5 bases, leaving 9 bases between them. The CDR3 is made up of 13 amino acids. CDR1 and CDR2 (germline): MRHNA, SNTAGT. CDR3 nucleotide sequence: TGTGCCAGCAGTGGAGAGAGGGATCAGCCCCAGCATTTT. Translating it yields CASSGERDQPQHF.

The rearrangement uses TRBV4-1 and TRBJ1-3, with no clear D. V lost 0 bases and J 3 bases, leaving 3 bases between the germline ends. This CDR3 comprises 13 residues. CDR1 and CDR2 from the germline V gene are MGHRA and YSYEKL. CDR3 residues: CASSQDIGNTIYF. DNA of the CDR3: TGCGCCAGCAGCCAAGATATTGGAAACACCATATATTTT.

The DNA for the CDR3 is TGTGCCAGCAGCGTCGGGGGCGGGGAGCTGTTTTTT. Its protein is CASSVGGGELFF. This chain links TRBV9 with TRBJ2-2, with D maybe TRBD2 (6 bases). Germline-derived CDR1 and CDR2 are SGDLS and YYNGEE. The CDR3 extends over 12 amino acids. V lost 2 bases to trimming and J lost 7 bases, with 6 bases between them.